This TCR beta chain appears in the sequencing data of a study of long-term antiretroviral therapy in people with HIV. The V gene's germline CDR1 is SGHAT and CDR2 FQNNGV. Trimming took off 5 bases at V and 4 bases at J, with 15 bases between the two ends. This CDR3 region has 16 residues. At the survey level, the v3.0 immunoSEQ assay was run. Sequencing of each sample targeted 40,000-50,000 T-cell genomes. Method: immunoSEQ multiplex PCR; TCRdb's copy keeps in-frame clones and lacks some. This table has about 20,000 clones, 80% to 95% appearing once. Overall study findings and caveats: Specimen acquisition occurred between the mid-2000s and the late 2010s, potentially under older ART regimens.

In the case of this clone: Its antigen is as yet unknown.

The sequencing used unsorted PBMCs, collected 4.4 years after starting antiretroviral therapy. This receptor was identified in a woman aged 50 to 65 with HIV. The chain links TRBV11-2 to TRBJ1-6; D is perhaps TRBD1 (5 bases). The CDR3 DNA sequence: TGTGCCAGCAGCCAGCCTGGGAGGGGATATAATTCACCCCTCCACTTT. Protein product: CASSQPGRGYNSPLHF.